This paragraph reports one TCR beta chain. This clonotype was counted many times. The target of this receptor is not known. Base qualities were left out, and no much larger clone turns up one base away. The library came from 5' RACE. TCRdb records NextSeq 500 as the sequencer. The TCR library protocol attached unique molecular identifiers to individual cDNA molecules to correct for sequencing error and PCR bias. Both TCR alpha and beta chains were sequenced, and tight co-correlation was observed between alpha and beta sequence abundances in each sample. Turning to the authors' computational methods: V gene, J gene and CDR3 annotation of TCR sequences was performed with Decombinator V4. TCRs were defined as expanded if a significant change between any two time points was detected under a Poisson model with p below 0.0001. TCR abundances were normalised to the total number of TCRs sequenced per sample and were expressed as counts per million. MAIT TCRs were defined by TRAV1-2 paired with TRAJ12, TRAJ20 or TRAJ33, and iNKT TCRs by TRAV10 paired with TRAJ18. VDJdb, accessed 1 November 2021, was searched for CMV, EBV and SARS-CoV-2 annotated TCRs, with TCRs annotated for multiple antigens excluded. TCRdb took the public reads, trimmed them with fastp at Q25, ran MiXCR for clone calling and kept in-frame beta chains. A single entry per CDR3 protein holds the most common genes and DNA from its merged rows. The V and J calls and clone size are TCRdb's, not the authors'. A total of some 20,000 distinct CDR3 sequences appear in this sample, about 4.8% of them only once. The top ten constitute 6.5% to 8.5% of the sample.

This record comes from a study of early T cells in non-severe SARS-CoV-2 infection (dated by TCRdb to the early 2020s). The study in broad terms: Because TCR sequencing relied on bulk RNA taken from unsorted whole blood, pairing of alpha and beta chains was not possible.

This was a case-control study nested in a cohort of healthcare workers in London, UK, who had nasopharyngeal swab PCR tests and blood samples taken every week. Healthcare workers were recruited between 23 and 31 March 2020, during the week of the UK lockdown, and were followed weekly for up to roughly 15 weeks. The research as a whole found: VDJdb matching was skewed toward anti-spike CD8 responses, so virus-specific expansions were likely underestimated and private and CD4 specificities were missed.

Sequences SGHAT (CDR1) and FQNNGV (CDR2) are obtained from the germline V gene. The CDR3 spans 15 residues, from the cysteine through the phenylalanine. Left in the record is the CDR3 DNA by itself, 45 bases read in frame from the first base. V lost 5 bases and J lost 0 bases; the stretch between them is 11 bases long. Sequences were obtained from whole blood. The sequence joins TRBV11-2 to TRBJ2-1; no D gene can be assigned with confidence. The receptor comes from an adult who was a healthcare worker with PCR-confirmed SARS-CoV-2 infection or an uninfected control (not recorded which). The sequenced DNA: TGTGCCAGCAGCCTTCTAGATTACTCCTACAATGAGCAGTTCTTC. This sequence encodes CASSLLDYSYNEQFF. Where the CDR3 stops, the reference TRBV11-2 and TRBJ2-1 genes take over; the full variable domain is EAGVAQSPRYKIIEKRQSVAFWCNPISGHATLYWYQQILGQGPKLLIQFQNNGVVDDSQLPKDRFSAERLKGVDSTLKIQPAKLEDSAVYLCASSLLDYSYNEQFFGPGTRLTVL.